This TCR beta chain was observed in a study of blood T cell repertoires in COVID-19. Across the study: Samples came from the United States, Italy and Spain, spanning acute and convalescent COVID-19. PBMCs, B-cell-depleted T cells, or T cells were the source of the cDNA or gDNA that made up the material.

Under the authors' procedure: Amplification with reference gene primers provided the estimates of nucleated cell counts. Sequenced by immunoSEQ multiplex PCR; TCRdb stores in-frame clones only, minus some. V, J and clone size were drawn from that table, and D and trimming were deduced from the DNA. The table has some 83,000 clones, around 90% seen once. The length of the CDR3 is 11 residues. V was cut by 5 bases and J by 9 bases, with 8 bases left in between. The source of this sequence is a man between 50 and 59 years old with acute or convalescent COVID-19. The chain combines TRBV12-3 or TRBV12-4 with TRBJ2-1; D perhaps matches TRBD2 (5 bases). The sample consisted of peripheral blood. For the CDR3, the DNA is TGTGCCAGCAGTGCGGGCGGTGAGCAGTTCTTC. It encodes CASSAGGEQFF.